The entry below gives a single T cell receptor beta chain sequence along with its context. These data belong to a study of blood T cell repertoires in COVID-19. Whole-study context: Sources were T cells, B-cell-depleted T cells, or PBMCs; the material itself was cDNA or gDNA.

The protocol was immunoSEQ multiplex PCR, while the TCRdb copy is restricted to in-frame clones and leaves out a portion. The repertoire holds roughly 75,000 clones, with roughly 80% as singletons. The CDR3 has 17 residues. This receptor was taken from a man over 45 with acute or convalescent COVID-19. The sample consisted of peripheral blood. The chain recombines TRBV21-1 with TRBJ1-4; TRBD1, the D gene given by the table, was not confirmed from the DNA. TRBV21-1 counts as a pseudogene. The CDR3 region has the DNA TGTGCCAGCAGTGAGGACCTAGGGACAAGAGGGAACGAAAAACTGTTTTTT. It yields the protein CASSEDLGTRGNEKLFF.